This T cell receptor (beta chain) was recovered during a study of technical replicates of blood from several donors. The J segment lost 5 bases and the V segment lost 5 bases, leaving 8 bases of the junction unmatched. In germline, CDR1 is SGHNT, CDR2 YENEEA. The CDR3 sequence is 15 residues long. The assay was immunoSEQ multiplex PCR, and TCRdb's table has in-frame clones only and misses some. The sample lists about 81,000 clones; roughly 96% were seen once. The sample was T cells isolated from PBMCs. This rearrangement joins TRBV11-3 to TRBJ2-5; 10 bases fit TRBD2. This TCR came from a human donor in good health. The CDR3 nucleotides read TGTGCCAGCAGCGACGAGCGGGAGGGCCGGGAGACCCAGTACTTC. Translating it yields CASSDEREGRETQYF.